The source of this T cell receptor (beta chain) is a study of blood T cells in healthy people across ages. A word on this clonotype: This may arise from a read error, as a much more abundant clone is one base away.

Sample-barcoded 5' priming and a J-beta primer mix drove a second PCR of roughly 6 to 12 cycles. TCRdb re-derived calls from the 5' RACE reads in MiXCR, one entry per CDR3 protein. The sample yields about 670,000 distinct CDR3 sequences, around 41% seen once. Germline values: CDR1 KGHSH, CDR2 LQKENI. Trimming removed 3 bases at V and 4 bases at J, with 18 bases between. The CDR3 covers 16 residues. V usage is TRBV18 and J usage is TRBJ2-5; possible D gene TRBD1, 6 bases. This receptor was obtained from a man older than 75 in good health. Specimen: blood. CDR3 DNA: TGTGCCAGCTCACCCTCACAGGGTTCTTGGTCAGAGACCCAGTACTTC. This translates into CASSPSQGSWSETQYF.